Listed here is a single T cell receptor beta chain. What it binds is unknown. The sample comes from a study of blood T cells in healthy people across ages. PCR was performed a second time for roughly 6 to 12 cycles using a sample-barcoded 5' primer and a J-beta primer mix. Via MiXCR, TCRdb re-called the 5' RACE reads, giving one row per CDR3 protein. The data show approximately 850,000 distinct CDR3 sequences, 58% seen once. The CDR3 spans 15 residues. V lost 3 bases to trimming and J lost 12 bases, with 24 bases between them. Germline CDR1 and CDR2: DFQATT and SNEGSKA (reference sequence). Donors ranged from about 6 to 90 years old and were healthy Caucasians in Russia. The extraction recovered at least 5 micrograms of total RNA per sample. General observations from the study: Among long-lived donors, naive CD4+ cells were more numerous and diversity higher than in aged donors. Changes in expanded clonotypes were possibly confounded, as the CMV status of donors was unknown.

This TCR was recovered from a young man in good health. The rearrangement links TRBV20-1 to TRBJ2-1, with TRBD1 as a possible D gene (6 bases). Sequencing input: blood. The CDR3 nucleotides read TGCAGTGCTAGTAAGGTTCGACAGGCCCAAATGCCGCAGTTCTTC. This codes for CSASKVRQAQMPQFF.